This T cell receptor (beta chain) was documented in a study of blood T cell repertoires in COVID-19 (dated by TCRdb to the early 2020s). At the level of the whole study: The collaborator samples originated in the United States, Italy and Spain and spanned the acute and convalescent phases of COVID-19. The material from the prospective study consisted of cDNA or gDNA derived from T cells, B-cell-depleted T cells, or PBMCs. Deeply sampled blood TCRbeta repertoires from subjects exposed to, actively infected with, or recovered from COVID-19 were included in the dataset. The repertoires were released in a freely available public database meant as a resource for research on the immune response to SARS-CoV-2. Samples were obtained from the ongoing ImmuneRACE study (first 160 participants) and from roughly 1,300 subjects provided by 6 global collaborators. A de-identified subject ID, COVID-19 status, age in years and sex were almost always included in the sample metadata. HLA class I and class II types, where available, came from metadata supplied by the sample provider rather than from assay-based typing. General findings and caveats noted by the study authors: How much clinical and demographic metadata was included differed by source and by participant, and the metadata was provided uncurated.

The junction shows trimming of 3 bases on V and 6 bases on J, plus 5 bases between the germline ends. CDR1 and CDR2 were assigned from the germline V gene as KGHSH and LQKENI. The CDR3 sequence holds 12 residues, the cysteine and phenylalanine included. CDR3 DNA is the only sequence kept; it has 36 bases, read in frame from the first base. Remarks on this clone: Its antigen is still unknown. Nothing much larger sits one base from this clone, and base qualities are not available.

TCRbeta CDR3 regions were amplified from genomic DNA using the immunoSEQ Assay, a bias-controlled multiplex PCR. For the original study's pipeline: Nucleated cell counts per sample were estimated from amplification of reference gene primers within the assay. Sequence reads were collapsed and filtered to measure the absolute abundance of every unique TCRbeta CDR3 rearrangement. For each sample, productive Simpson clonality was calculated as the square root of Simpson's diversity index over productive rearrangements. Not all clones reach the TCRdb copy of this immuneACCESS table, which keeps in-frame sequences only. Checked studies attribute under half of the gap to unresolved V genes and leave the rest unexplained. The V and J calls and clone size are taken from that table; D and trimming were inferred from the DNA. The sample table holds 130,000 or so clones, of which approximately 80% were seen once. The top ten hold 4% to 5.5% of the sample.

Whole blood was collected in K2EDTA tubes by collaborating institutions according to the institutions' own protocols. For TCRbeta analysis, collaborators shipped samples as frozen whole blood, isolated PBMCs, or DNA extracted from either of those sample types. The sequence derives from an older woman with acute or convalescent COVID-19. This sequence uses TRBV18 and TRBJ1-4; the D gene lacks a confident call. Sequencing used peripheral blood. The CDR3: CASSPRYEKLFF. The base sequence is TGTGCCAGCTCACCTCGTTATGAAAAACTGTTTTTT.